This TCR beta chain appears in the sequencing data of a study of blood T cell repertoires in COVID-19. Study details: Material from acute and convalescent COVID-19 was sourced from the United States, Italy and Spain.

Between the trimmed V and J ends, which lost 3 bases and 3 bases, there was a span of 12 bases. The V gene's germline CDR1 is MDHEN and CDR2 SYDVKM. This CDR3 has 15 residues. Sequencing was performed with immunoSEQ multiplex PCR; in TCRdb, only in-frame clones are kept and a portion is missing. The sample holds fewer than 300,000 clones, approximately 91% seen once. Enrolled through a virtual design, the participants were between roughly 18 and 89 years of age and came from about two dozen US areas. In assigning cohorts, the study relied on participant-reported clinical history. The TCR originated in a woman in her thirties or forties with acute COVID-19. Material for sequencing was PBMCs or T cells enriched from blood (not recorded which). The J gene is TRBJ1-5, the V gene TRBV28; possible D gene TRBD1, 5 bases. The CDR3 DNA sequence: TGTGCCAGCAGTTTCAGGCGGGGCTTCAATCAGCCCCAGCATTTT. Protein sequence: CASSFRRGFNQPQHF.